Each of the 10 T cell receptor beta chains below was sequenced from the same sample in a study of blood T cell repertoires in COVID-19. Only in-frame clones appear in the TCRdb table, and some are missing; sequencing was by immunoSEQ multiplex PCR. The sample includes 430,000 or so clones, approximately 91% of them seen just once. The source material was PBMCs or T cells enriched from blood (not recorded which). The receptors here all came from a woman between 18 and 29 years old who had been exposed to COVID-19.

This sequence joins TRBV7-2 and TRBJ2-7, with 8 nucleotides matching TRBD2. The germline gives CDR1 SGHTA, CDR2 FQGNSA. The trim removed 6 bases at V and 6 bases at J, leaving 7 bases unmatched. The CDR3 has 13 amino acids. The CDR3 protein is CASRDSGAREQYF. In nucleotides, the CDR3 is TGTGCCAGCAGGGATAGCGGGGCTCGCGAGCAGTACTTC.

The count of this clone is one. The chain combines TRBV29-1 with TRBJ2-1; D is uncertain. CDR1 and CDR2 (germline): SQVTM, ANQGSEA. This CDR3 contains 11 residues. V dropped 1 base and J dropped 10 bases, with 8 bases sitting between them. The CDR3 DNA sequence: TGCAGCGTTGAAGGCTACGGGGAGCAGTTCTTC. Protein sequence: CSVEGYGEQFF.

This clone was counted once. Other DNA sequences in this sample translate to the same CDR3. The V gene is TRBV5-6, the J gene TRBJ1-5, with D tentatively TRBD1 (6 bases). The germline V gene encodes CDR1 SGHDT and CDR2 YYEEEE. The CDR3 contains 14 residues. V gave up 2 bases and J gave up 5 bases, with 11 bases separating them. In DNA form, the CDR3 reads TGTGCCAGCAGCTTCGGGCAGGGGTATCAGCCCCAGCATTTT. It is translated as CASSFGQGYQPQHF.

The V gene is TRBV7-9, the J gene TRBJ2-1; the match to TRBD2 covers 12 bases. The germline CDR1 and CDR2 sequences are SEHNR and FQNEAQ (reference sequence). This CDR3 is built from 16 residues. J gave up 6 bases and V 3 bases, and 6 bases lay outside the gene matches. The CDR3 reads CASSFQTSGGVNEQFF. CDR3 bases: TGTGCCAGCAGCTTCCAGACTAGCGGGGGAGTCAATGAGCAGTTCTTC.

The gene calls are TRBV28 and TRBJ2-5, with TRBD2 matching 8 bases. The CDR3 contains 14 residues. J gave up 5 bases and V 5 bases, and 7 bases lay outside the gene matches. Germline V gene sequence: CDR1 MDHEN, CDR2 SYDVKM. CDR3 sequence reads: CASSLAGTRETQYF. CDR3 in DNA: TGTGCCAGCAGTCTGGCCGGGACTAGGGAGACCCAGTACTTC.

This chain links TRBV27 with TRBJ2-1; TRBD1 might be the D (5 bases). Germline assignment: CDR1 MNHEY and CDR2 SMNVEV (reference sequence). The CDR3 contains 15 residues. V gave up 3 bases and J gave up 6 bases, with 15 bases separating them. DNA for the CDR3: TGTGCCAGCAGTTTGGGGCAGGTCAACGTCAATGAGCAGTTCTTC. Protein sequence: CASSLGQVNVNEQFF.

The chain carries TRBV28 and TRBJ1-1; TRBD1 agrees at 9 bases. V was pared by 6 bases and J by 1 base, with 9 bases of the junction left unmatched. This CDR3 spans 16 amino acids. The V gene's germline CDR1 is MDHEN and CDR2 SYDVKM. The CDR3 sequence: CASRYHPGQGNTEAFF. In DNA form, the CDR3 reads TGTGCCAGCAGGTATCATCCGGGACAGGGGAACACTGAAGCTTTCTTT.

The chain combines TRBV7-9 with TRBJ1-6, with D possibly matching TRBD1 (5 bases). V was pared by 4 bases and J by 4 bases, with 8 bases between. The CDR3 length is 14 residues. Germline V CDR1 and CDR2: SEHNR, FQNEAQ (reference sequence). The DNA of the CDR3 is TGTGCCAGCAGCTCCCAGGGTTATAATTCACCCCTCCACTTT. This sequence encodes CASSSQGYNSPLHF.

The chain carries TRBV30 and TRBJ1-5; a possible D gene is TRBD1 (6 bases). CDR1 and CDR2 (germline): GTSNPN, SVGIG (reference sequence). V lost 3 bases and J 6 bases, leaving 15 bases between the germline ends. The CDR3 length is 14 residues. The CDR3: CAWSQTGASQPQHF. CDR3 nucleotide sequence: TGTGCCTGGAGCCAGACAGGAGCAAGTCAGCCCCAGCATTTT.

The chain carries TRBV5-4 and TRBJ2-2; 7 bases are a match to TRBD1. The J segment lost 4 bases and the V segment lost 2 bases, leaving 5 bases of the junction unmatched. The CDR3 sequence is 15 residues long. CDR1 SGHNT and CDR2 YYREEE come from the germline V gene (reference sequence). The chain's CDR3 is CASSLRGRSTGELFF. The CDR3 nucleotides read TGTGCCAGCAGCTTAAGGGGGCGATCCACCGGGGAGCTGTTTTTT.